The rows below give T cell receptor beta chains drawn from one sample of a study of neurological immune-mediated disorders. TCRdb re-analysed the 5' RACE reads in MiXCR, keeping a single row per CDR3 protein. The sample shows approximately 100,000 distinct CDR3 sequences, around 3.5% of them seen only once. The specimen sequenced was PBMCs. These receptors originate from a woman aged 45-60 years with multiple sclerosis. CDR3s leave out the opening cysteine and the closing phenylalanine or tryptophan. The D gene is left open where the match is weak.

V	J	D	CDR3
TRBV9	TRBJ1-5	NA	ASSGGQSNQPQH
TRBV20-1	TRBJ2-3	TRBD2	SARLSGASTDTQY
TRBV5-1	TRBJ1-2	NA	ASSQQGPSYYGYT
TRBV20-1	TRBJ2-1	TRBD2	SARTAGGPLEQF
TRBV5-1	TRBJ1-1	NA	ASSLAGDTEAF
TRBV27	TRBJ2-7	NA	ASSLSLAIPGVFEYEQY
TRBV28	TRBJ1-2	TRBD1	ASSKATGRANYGYT
TRBV5-1	TRBJ2-7	TRBD2	ASSLGGSGVAPNEQY
TRBV29-1	TRBJ2-1	TRBD2	SVTRTSSYNEQF
TRBV28	TRBJ1-2	NA	ASSPPGGWGYT
TRBV5-1	TRBJ1-2	NA	ASSKDPDRDYGYT
TRBV20-1	TRBJ2-3	NA	SARGRGRGGDTQY
TRBV20-1	TRBJ1-2	NA	SAPGEINYGYT
TRBV3-1	TRBJ1-3	NA	ASSQSIRGDSGNTIY
TRBV12-3/TRBV12-4	TRBJ1-1	NA	ASSVPPGFTEAF
TRBV14	TRBJ2-7	NA	ASSRRQDLYEQY
TRBV5-1	TRBJ1-1	NA	ASQVPGPSNTEAF
TRBV6-2/TRBV6-3	TRBJ1-1	NA	ASSYPSKGRTEAF
TRBV5-5	TRBJ1-3	NA	ASSRDPAGNTIY
TRBV7-2	TRBJ2-3	TRBD2	ASSLGLAGGMQY
TRBV11-3	TRBJ2-5	TRBD1	ASSQGTGGRKETQY
TRBV7-2	TRBJ1-2	TRBD1	ASSLRGTGVYGYT
TRBV10-3	TRBJ2-1	NA	AISPGGGAGYEQF
TRBV20-1	TRBJ1-2	TRBD1	SASTGTGAPGYGYT
TRBV5-1	TRBJ2-7	NA	ASSLGQAGVNEQY
TRBV6-6	TRBJ2-1	TRBD2	ASSYGSGGFYNEQF
TRBV9	TRBJ2-3	NA	ASSVRSARTDTQY
TRBV21-1	TRBJ2-1	NA	ASSKPGQGAREQF
TRBV7-2	TRBJ1-1	NA	ASSLRRSGTEAF
TRBV12-3/TRBV12-4	TRBJ2-7	TRBD1	ASSPTGGVYEQY
TRBV7-2	TRBJ1-6	NA	ASSVSGLSSYNSPLH
TRBV12-3/TRBV12-4	TRBJ2-7	NA	ASSLRGSGEQY
TRBV5-1	TRBJ2-3	TRBD2	ASSLRLAGDLVDTQY
TRBV19	TRBJ1-5	NA	ASSILSTASNQPQH
TRBV7-7	TRBJ2-2	NA	ARTVNTGELF
TRBV7-2	TRBJ2-5	TRBD1	ASSAGGWETQY
TRBV7-7	TRBJ2-5	TRBD2	ASRALPAGHAETQY
TRBV9	TRBJ2-3	NA	ASSVGPSAGTTDTQY
TRBV20-1	TRBJ2-7	NA	SARRSGVYEQY
TRBV5-1	TRBJ1-5	TRBD1	ASSLAPTGGNSNQPQH